Listed below are T cell receptor beta chains from one sample, sequenced in a study of blood T cell repertoires in COVID-19. TCRdb's table, derived via immunoSEQ multiplex PCR, lists solely in-frame clones and lacks some. The sample shows roughly 90,000 clones, roughly 85% of them seen only once. Sample: peripheral blood. The receptors stem from a human donor in a cohort sampled during active COVID-19. The CDR3 runs from the conserved cysteine through the conserved F or W. Fields, in order: clone size, V gene, D gene, J gene, CDR3 protein, CDR3 DNA. The D gene is left open where the match is weak. Part of the rows lack a size; the others show once, few, many or a class for expanded clones.

>-|TRBV6-6|-|TRBJ2-7
CASSYSVGLSYEQYF
TGTGCCAGCAGTTACTCGGTCGGTCTCTCCTACGAGCAGTACTTC
>-|TRBV11-2|-|TRBJ2-7
CASSLVPTGRSYEQYF
TGTGCCAGCAGCTTAGTCCCGACAGGTCGGTCCTACGAGCAGTACTTC
>-|TRBV28|TRBD1|TRBJ1-2
CASRPGQAVNGYTF
TGTGCCAGCAGGCCGGGACAGGCGGTTAATGGCTACACCTTC
>-|TRBV6-2/TRBV6-3|-|TRBJ1-2
CASSNRAGYTF
TGTGCCAGCAGTAACAGGGCTGGCTACACCTTC
>-|TRBV2|-|TRBJ1-2
CASRPMDSYGYTF
TGTGCCAGCAGGCCCATGGACAGCTATGGCTACACCTTC
>-|TRBV21-1|-|TRBJ2-5
CASSKVTAGTGQETQYF
TGTGCCAGCAGCAAAGTTACGGCCGGGACAGGCCAAGAGACCCAGTACTTC
>-|TRBV27|TRBD1|TRBJ1-4
CASSLGFGTGTGMKRLFF
TGTGCCAGCAGTTTAGGATTTGGGACTGGGACAGGGATGAAAAGGCTGTTTTTT
>few|TRBV28|-|TRBJ2-2
CASSTLKPPGELFF
TGTGCCAGCAGTACCCTAAAACCTCCGGGGGAGCTGTTTTTT
>-|TRBV10-2|TRBD1|TRBJ1-6
CASSHDRANSPLHF
TGCGCCAGCAGTCACGACAGGGCCAATTCACCCCTCCACTTT
>-|TRBV5-1|-|TRBJ1-1
CASSSAGENTEAFF
TGCGCCAGCAGCTCGGCCGGGGAGAACACTGAAGCTTTCTTT
>-|TRBV6-6|-|TRBJ1-4
CASRVQEKLFF
TGTGCCAGCAGGGTACAGGAAAAACTGTTTTTT
>-|TRBV18|TRBD2|TRBJ2-7
CASSPGTSGLDEQYF
TGTGCCAGCTCACCTGGGACTAGCGGGCTCGACGAGCAGTACTTC
>-|TRBV7-8|-|TRBJ1-6
CASSSDGTNSPLHF
TGTGCCAGCAGTTCGGACGGGACAAATTCACCCCTCCACTTT
>-|TRBV28|-|TRBJ2-1
CASSFLPSYNEQFF
TGTGCCAGCAGTTTTCTTCCGTCCTACAATGAGCAGTTCTTC